This T cell receptor (beta chain) was retrieved from a study of blood T cell repertoires in COVID-19. Overall study context: Acute and convalescent COVID-19 specimens originated in the United States, Italy and Spain.

V shed 3 bases and J 5 bases; nucleotides not matched to a gene: 5. Germline V lookup: CDR1 SNHLY, CDR2 FYNNEI. This CDR3 is built from 16 residues. Clones were sequenced by immunoSEQ multiplex PCR, and TCRdb holds only the in-frame ones, with some missing. This table has roughly 150,000 clones, 90% appearing once. The chain combines TRBV2 with TRBJ2-2; 11 positions match TRBD2. Sequencing was carried out using peripheral blood. This clonotype was sampled from a man aged 55 to 70 with active or convalescent COVID-19. The CDR3 nucleotides read TGTGCCAGCAGTGATACTAGCGGGGGATGGACCGGGGAGCTGTTTTTT. Its protein is CASSDTSGGWTGELFF.